This TCR beta chain was captured by sequencing in a study of T cells in Graves' hyperthyroidism and ophthalmopathy. As for the study in general: Blood from the periphery was taken at initial diagnosis, before any treatment. Study results and caveats: Ophthalmopathy was distinguished from stable hyperthyroidism by 13 V-J signatures. The model identified upcoming ophthalmopathy a median around 6 months ahead of onset.

From RNA transcripts, TCR beta CDR3 regions were amplified. During a first-round RT-PCR of the TCR CDR3, the HTBI primer set was used. From the multiplex PCR reads, TCRdb called clonotypes with MiXCR, one entry per CDR3 protein. The table includes around 570,000 distinct CDR3 sequences, 15% to 20% detected once. Orbital computed tomography and thyroid ultrasound, together with serum TRAb and thyroxine and clinical symptoms, were used for diagnoses. Germline V gives CDR1 SGHRS, CDR2 YFSETQ. V shed 6 bases and J shed 0 bases, with 11 bases lying between them. The CDR3 runs to 14 residues. This clonotype was counted many times. Its antigen is still unknown.

What was sequenced was blood. J is TRBJ2-3 and V is TRBV5-1; D call uncertain. The sequence was obtained from a man aged 35 to 55 with Graves' ophthalmopathy. CDR3 bases: TGCGCCAGCACCCCCTCCAGGAGCACAGATACGCAGTATTTT. Its protein is CASTPSRSTDTQYF.